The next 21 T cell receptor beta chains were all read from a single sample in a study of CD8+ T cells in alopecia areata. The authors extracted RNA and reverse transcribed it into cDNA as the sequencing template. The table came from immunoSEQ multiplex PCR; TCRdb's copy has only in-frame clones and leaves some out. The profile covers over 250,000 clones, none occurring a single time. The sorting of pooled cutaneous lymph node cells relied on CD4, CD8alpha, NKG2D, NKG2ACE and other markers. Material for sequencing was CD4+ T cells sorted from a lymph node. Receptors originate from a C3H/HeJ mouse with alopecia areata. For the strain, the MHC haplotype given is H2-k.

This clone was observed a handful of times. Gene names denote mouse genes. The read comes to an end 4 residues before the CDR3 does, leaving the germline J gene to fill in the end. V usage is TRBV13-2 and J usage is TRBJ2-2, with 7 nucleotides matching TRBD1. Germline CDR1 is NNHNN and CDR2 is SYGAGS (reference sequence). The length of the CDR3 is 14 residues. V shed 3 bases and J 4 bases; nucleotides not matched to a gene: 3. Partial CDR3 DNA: TGTGCCAGCGGTGTCGCAGGGGGCACCGGG. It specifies CASGVAGGTG. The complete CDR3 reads CASGVAGGTGQLYF.

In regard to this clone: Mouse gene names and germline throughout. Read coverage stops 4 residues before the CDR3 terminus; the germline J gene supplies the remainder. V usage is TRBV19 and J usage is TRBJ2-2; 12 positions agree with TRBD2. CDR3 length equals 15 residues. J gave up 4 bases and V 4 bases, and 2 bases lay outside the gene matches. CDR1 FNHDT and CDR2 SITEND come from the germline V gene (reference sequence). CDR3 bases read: TGTGCCAGCAGTCGACTGGGGGGGCCCACCGGG. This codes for CASSRLGGPTG. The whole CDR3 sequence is CASSRLGGPTGQLYF.

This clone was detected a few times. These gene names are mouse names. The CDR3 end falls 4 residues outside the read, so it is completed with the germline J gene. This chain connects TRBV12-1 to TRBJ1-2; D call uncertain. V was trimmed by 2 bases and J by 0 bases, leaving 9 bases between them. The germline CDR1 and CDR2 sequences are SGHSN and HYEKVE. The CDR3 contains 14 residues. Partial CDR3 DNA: TGTGCCAGCTCTCAGACTGTAGCAAACTCC. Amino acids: CASSQTVANS. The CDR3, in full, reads CASSQTVANSDYTF.

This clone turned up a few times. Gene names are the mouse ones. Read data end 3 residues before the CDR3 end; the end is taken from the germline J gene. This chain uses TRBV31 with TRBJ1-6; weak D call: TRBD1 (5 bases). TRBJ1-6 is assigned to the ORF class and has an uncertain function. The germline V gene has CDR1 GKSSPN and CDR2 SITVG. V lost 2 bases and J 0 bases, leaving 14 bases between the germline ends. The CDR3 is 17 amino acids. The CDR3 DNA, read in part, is TGTGCCTGGAGTTCTCCCCGACAGAATTCCTATAATTCGCCC. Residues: CAWSSPRQNSYNSP. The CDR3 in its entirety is CAWSSPRQNSYNSPLYF.

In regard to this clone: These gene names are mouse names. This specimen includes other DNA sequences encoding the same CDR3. The sequenced part of the CDR3 DNA is TGTGCCAGCAGCCAAGGGACAGGGGGAAACTCC. It codes for CASSQGTGGNS. The whole CDR3 sequence reads CASSQGTGGNSDYTF. The V call is TRBV5, the J call TRBJ1-2, with 10 bases aligning to TRBD1. The read comes to an end 4 residues before the CDR3 does, leaving the germline J gene to fill in the end. The V segment lost 1 base and the J segment 1 base; nucleotides outside the gene matches: 0. Germline CDR1 and CDR2: LGHNA and YNLKQL (reference sequence). This CDR3 comprises 15 residues.

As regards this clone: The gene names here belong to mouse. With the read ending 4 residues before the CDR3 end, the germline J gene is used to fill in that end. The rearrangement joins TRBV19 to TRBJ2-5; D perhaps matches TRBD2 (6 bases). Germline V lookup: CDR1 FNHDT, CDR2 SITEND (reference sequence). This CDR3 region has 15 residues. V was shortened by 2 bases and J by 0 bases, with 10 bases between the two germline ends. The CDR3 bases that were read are TGTGCCAGCAGTATGGGCTGGGGTAACCAAGAC. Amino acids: CASSMGWGNQD. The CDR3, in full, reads CASSMGWGNQDTQYF.

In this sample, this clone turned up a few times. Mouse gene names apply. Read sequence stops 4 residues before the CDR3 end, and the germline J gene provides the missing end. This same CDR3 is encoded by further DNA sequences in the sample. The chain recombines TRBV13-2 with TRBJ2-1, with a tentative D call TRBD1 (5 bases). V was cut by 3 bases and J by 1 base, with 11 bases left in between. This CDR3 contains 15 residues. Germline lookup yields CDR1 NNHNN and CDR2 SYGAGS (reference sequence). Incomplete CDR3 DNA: TGTGCCAGCGGTGTCCCCGGACAAAACTATGCT. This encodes CASGVPGQNYA. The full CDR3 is CASGVPGQNYAEQFF.

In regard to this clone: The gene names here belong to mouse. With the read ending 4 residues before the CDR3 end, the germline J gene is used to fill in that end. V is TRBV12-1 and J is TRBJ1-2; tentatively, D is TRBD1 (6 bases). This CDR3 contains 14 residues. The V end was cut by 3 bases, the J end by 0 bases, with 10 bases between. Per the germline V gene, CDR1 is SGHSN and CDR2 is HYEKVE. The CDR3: CASSSGQSNSDYTF. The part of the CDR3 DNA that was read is TGTGCCAGCTCTTCCGGACAGTCAAACTCC.

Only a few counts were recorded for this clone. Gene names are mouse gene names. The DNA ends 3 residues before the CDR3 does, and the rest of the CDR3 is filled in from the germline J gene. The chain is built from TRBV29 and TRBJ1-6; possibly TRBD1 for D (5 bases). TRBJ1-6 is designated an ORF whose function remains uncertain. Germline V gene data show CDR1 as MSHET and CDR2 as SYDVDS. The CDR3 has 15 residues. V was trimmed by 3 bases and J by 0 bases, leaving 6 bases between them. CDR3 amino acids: CASSFRDSYNSPLYF. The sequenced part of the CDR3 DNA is TGTGCTAGCAGTTTCAGGGATTCCTATAATTCGCCC.

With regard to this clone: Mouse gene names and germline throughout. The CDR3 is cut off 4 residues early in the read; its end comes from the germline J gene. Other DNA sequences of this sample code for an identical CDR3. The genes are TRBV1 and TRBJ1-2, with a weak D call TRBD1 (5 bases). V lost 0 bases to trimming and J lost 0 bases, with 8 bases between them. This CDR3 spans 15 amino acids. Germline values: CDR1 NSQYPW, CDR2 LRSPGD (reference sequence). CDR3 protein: CTCSAERGANSDYTF. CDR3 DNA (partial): TGCACCTGCAGTGCAGAAAGGGGTGCAAACTCC.

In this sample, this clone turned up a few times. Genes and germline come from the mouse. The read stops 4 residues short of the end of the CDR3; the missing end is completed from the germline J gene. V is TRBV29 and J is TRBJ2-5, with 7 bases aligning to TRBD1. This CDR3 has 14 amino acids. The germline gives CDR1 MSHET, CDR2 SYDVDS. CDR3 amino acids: CASSLTGRGDTQYF. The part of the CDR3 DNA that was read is TGTGCTAGCAGTTTGACAGGGAGGGGAGAC.

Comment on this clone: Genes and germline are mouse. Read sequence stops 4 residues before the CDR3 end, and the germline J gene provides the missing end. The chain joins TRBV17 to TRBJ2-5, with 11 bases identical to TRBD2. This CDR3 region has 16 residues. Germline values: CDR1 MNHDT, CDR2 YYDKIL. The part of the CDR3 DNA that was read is TGTGCTAGCAGTAGAACTGGGGGGGCGCCGGGAGAC. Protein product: CASSRTGGAPGD. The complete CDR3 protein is CASSRTGGAPGDTQYF. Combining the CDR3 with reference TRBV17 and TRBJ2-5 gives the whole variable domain DTTVKQNPRYKLARVGKPVNLICSQTMNHDTMYWYQKKPNQAPKLLLFYYDKILNREADTFEKFQSSRPNNSFCSLYIGSAGLEYSAMYLCASSRTGGAPGDTQYFGPGTRLLVL.

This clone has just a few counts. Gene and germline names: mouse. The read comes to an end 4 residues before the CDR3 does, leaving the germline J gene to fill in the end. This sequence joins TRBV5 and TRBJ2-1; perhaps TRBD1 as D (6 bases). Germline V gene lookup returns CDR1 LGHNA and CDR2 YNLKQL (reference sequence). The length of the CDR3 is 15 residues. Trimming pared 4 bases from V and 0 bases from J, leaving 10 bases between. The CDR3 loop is CASSPQGTNYAEQFF. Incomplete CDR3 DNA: TGTGCCAGCAGCCCCCAGGGGACTAACTATGCT.

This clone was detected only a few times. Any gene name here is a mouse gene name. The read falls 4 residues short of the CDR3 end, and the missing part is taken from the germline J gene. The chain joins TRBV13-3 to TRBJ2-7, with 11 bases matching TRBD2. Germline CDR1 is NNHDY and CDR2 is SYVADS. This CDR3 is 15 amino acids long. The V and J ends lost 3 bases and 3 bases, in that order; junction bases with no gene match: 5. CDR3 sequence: CASSGTGGPYYEQYF. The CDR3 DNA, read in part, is TGTGCCAGCAGTGGGACTGGGGGGCCCTACTAT.

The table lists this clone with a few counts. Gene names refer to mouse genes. The covered CDR3 bases are TGTGCCAGCAGCCCCAGGGTTGCAAACACA. It translates to CASSPRVANT. In full, the CDR3 reads CASSPRVANTEVFF. The chain recombines TRBV4 with TRBJ1-1, with D possibly matching TRBD1 (5 bases). Read sequence stops 4 residues before the CDR3 end, and the germline J gene provides the missing end. The V end lost 5 bases, the J end lost 0 bases, and 10 bases lay between the germline ends. CDR1 LGHDT and CDR2 YNNKQL come from the germline V gene (reference sequence). The CDR3 spans 14 residues.

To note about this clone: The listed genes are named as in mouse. The chain's CDR3 is CASSTGGRYEQYF. Partial CDR3 DNA: TGTGCCAGCTCAACTGGGGGGAGGTAT. The chain recombines TRBV13-2 with TRBJ2-7; 9 bases line up with TRBD2. Read sequence stops 4 residues before the CDR3 end, and the germline J gene provides the missing end. CDR1 NNHNN and CDR2 SYGAGS come from the germline V gene (reference sequence). The CDR3 loop spans 13 amino acids.

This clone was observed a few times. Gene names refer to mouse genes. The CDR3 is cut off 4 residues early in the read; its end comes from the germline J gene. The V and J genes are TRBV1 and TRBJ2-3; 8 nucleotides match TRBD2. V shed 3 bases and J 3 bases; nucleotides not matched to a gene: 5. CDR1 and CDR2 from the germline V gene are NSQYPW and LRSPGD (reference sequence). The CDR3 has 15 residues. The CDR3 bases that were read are TGCACCTGCAGTGCCCCCCGGGACTGGGCAGAA. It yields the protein CTCSAPRDWAE. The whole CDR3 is CTCSAPRDWAETLYF.

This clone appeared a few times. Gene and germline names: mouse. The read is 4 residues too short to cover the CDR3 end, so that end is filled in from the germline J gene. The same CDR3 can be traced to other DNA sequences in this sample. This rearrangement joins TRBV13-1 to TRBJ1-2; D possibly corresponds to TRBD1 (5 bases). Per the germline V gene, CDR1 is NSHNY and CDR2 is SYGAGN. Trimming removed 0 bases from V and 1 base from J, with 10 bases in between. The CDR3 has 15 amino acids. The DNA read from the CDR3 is TGTGCCAGCAGTGATGCGAGGGGAGGAAACTCC. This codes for CASSDARGGNS. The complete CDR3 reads CASSDARGGNSDYTF.

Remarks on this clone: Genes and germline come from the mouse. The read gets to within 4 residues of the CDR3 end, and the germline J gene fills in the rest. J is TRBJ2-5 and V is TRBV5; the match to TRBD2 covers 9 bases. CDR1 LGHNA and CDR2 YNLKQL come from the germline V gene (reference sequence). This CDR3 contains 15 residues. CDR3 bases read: TGTGCCAGCAGCCATCCCACTGGGGGGAAAGAC. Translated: CASSHPTGGKD. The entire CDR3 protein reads CASSHPTGGKDTQYF.

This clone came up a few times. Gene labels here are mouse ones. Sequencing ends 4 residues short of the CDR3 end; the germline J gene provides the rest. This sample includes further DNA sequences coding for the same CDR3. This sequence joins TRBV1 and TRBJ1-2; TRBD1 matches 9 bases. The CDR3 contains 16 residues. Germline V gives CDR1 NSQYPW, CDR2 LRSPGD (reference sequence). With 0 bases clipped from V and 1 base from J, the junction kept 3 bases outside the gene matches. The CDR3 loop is CTCSADGGQGNSDYTF. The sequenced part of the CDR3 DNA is TGCACCTGCAGTGCAGATGGGGGACAGGGAAACTCC.

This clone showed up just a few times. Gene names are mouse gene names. The sequenced part of the CDR3 DNA is TGTGCCAGCAGCCCGCCGGCTGGGGGGAAGGAC. Residues: CASSPPAGGKD. In full, the CDR3 is CASSPPAGGKDTQYF. The V and J genes are TRBV5 and TRBJ2-5, with 8 bases fitting TRBD2. The read is 4 residues too short to cover the CDR3 end, so that end is filled in from the germline J gene. The CDR3 is 15 amino acids. The germline CDR1 and CDR2 sequences are LGHNA and YNLKQL (reference sequence).